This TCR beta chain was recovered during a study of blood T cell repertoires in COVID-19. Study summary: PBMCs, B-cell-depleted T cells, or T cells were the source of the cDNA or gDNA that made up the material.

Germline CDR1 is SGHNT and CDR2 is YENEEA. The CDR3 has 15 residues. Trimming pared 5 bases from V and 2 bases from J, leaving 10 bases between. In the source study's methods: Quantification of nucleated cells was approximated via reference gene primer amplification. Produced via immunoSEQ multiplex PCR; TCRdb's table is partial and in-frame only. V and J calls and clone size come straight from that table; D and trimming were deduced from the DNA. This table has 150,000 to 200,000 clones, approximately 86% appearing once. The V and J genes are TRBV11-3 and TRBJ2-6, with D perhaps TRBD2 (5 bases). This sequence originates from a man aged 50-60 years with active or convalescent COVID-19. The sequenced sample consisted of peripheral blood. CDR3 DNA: TGTGCCAGCAGCCCCCGGGAAGCTGGGGCCAACGTCCTGACTTTC. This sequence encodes CASSPREAGANVLTF.